This is a list of T cell receptor beta chains from one sample in a study of blood T cell repertoires in COVID-19. Sequencing was performed with immunoSEQ multiplex PCR; in TCRdb, only in-frame clones are kept and a portion is missing. The data show around 310,000 clones, around 89% seen once. Material for sequencing was peripheral blood. The receptors derive from a woman aged 45-59 years with active or convalescent COVID-19. The CDR3 runs from the conserved cysteine through the conserved F or W. The order of the fields is J gene, D gene, clone size, V gene, CDR3 DNA, CDR3 protein. A D gene is named only where the DNA matches it firmly. Only some rows state a clone size, as once, few, many or a class for expanded clones.

J: TRBJ1-1
D: -
size: -
V: TRBV19
DNA: TGTGCCAGTAGTATCGGAAGGGAGACTGAAGCTTTCTTT
CDR3: CASSIGRETEAFF

J: TRBJ1-1
D: -
size: few
V: TRBV7-3
DNA: TGTGCCAGCAGCTTGGGAGGCGACGGAGACACTGAAGCTTTCTTT
CDR3: CASSLGGDGDTEAFF

J: TRBJ2-7
D: -
size: -
V: TRBV7-9
DNA: TGTGCCAGCAGCTCCAACTTGCGCGGGGCCTTATCCGAGCAGTACTTC
CDR3: CASSSNLRGALSEQYF

J: TRBJ2-3
D: TRBD1
size: -
V: TRBV28
DNA: TGTGCCACCACCGAGGGGGCCGGGACAGATACGCAGTATTTT
CDR3: CATTEGAGTDTQYF

J: TRBJ2-1
D: TRBD2
size: -
V: TRBV7-3
DNA: TGTGCCAGCAGCTGGGTCCCTAGCGGCACAACCGGCAATGAGCAGTTCTTC
CDR3: CASSWVPSGTTGNEQFF

J: TRBJ2-1
D: TRBD1
size: -
V: TRBV28
DNA: TGTGCCAGCAGTTTATCCGGGACAGCCTACAATGAGCAGTTCTTC
CDR3: CASSLSGTAYNEQFF

J: TRBJ1-4
D: -
size: -
V: TRBV28
DNA: TGTGCCAGCAGCCCCTCGCAGGGTTCAGGAACTAATGAAAAACTGTTTTTT
CDR3: CASSPSQGSGTNEKLFF

J: TRBJ1-3
D: -
size: once
V: TRBV30
DNA: TGTGCCTGGAGTGTACAGGTTACAGCTCGAAACACCATATATTTT
CDR3: CAWSVQVTARNTIYF

J: TRBJ1-5
D: TRBD1
size: -
V: TRBV28
DNA: TGTGCCAGCAGTTTGACAGGGTTGAATCAGCCCCAGCATTTT
CDR3: CASSLTGLNQPQHF

J: TRBJ1-3
D: -
size: -
V: TRBV7-6
DNA: TGTGCCAGCAGCTTAGGGGCACAGGGCTCTGGAAACACCATATATTTT
CDR3: CASSLGAQGSGNTIYF

J: TRBJ2-7
D: TRBD1
size: few
V: TRBV7-8
DNA: TGTGCCAGCAGCACCGGACAGGATTACGAGCAGTACTTC
CDR3: CASSTGQDYEQYF

J: TRBJ1-5
D: -
size: -
V: TRBV3-1/TRBV3-2
DNA: TGTGCCAGCAGCCCCCAGGGTCTCAATCAGCCCCAGCATTTT
CDR3: CASSPQGLNQPQHF

J: TRBJ2-1
D: -
size: -
V: TRBV29-1
DNA: TGCAGCGTTGAATACAGCGGGTACAATGAGCAGTTCTTC
CDR3: CSVEYSGYNEQFF

J: TRBJ1-2
D: TRBD1
size: -
V: TRBV11-2
DNA: TGTGCCAGCAGCCCCTTGACAGGGAATTTGTGGCGCTACACCTTC
CDR3: CASSPLTGNLWRYTF

J: TRBJ1-6
D: -
size: -
V: TRBV28
DNA: TGTGCCAGCAGTCCGGAGGATGGAGGGCCATATAATTCACCCCTCCACTTT
CDR3: CASSPEDGGPYNSPLHF

J: TRBJ1-4
D: -
size: -
V: TRBV4-1
DNA: TGCGCCAGCAGCCACGGGGGTCTTAATGAAAAACTGTTTTTT
CDR3: CASSHGGLNEKLFF

J: TRBJ2-7
D: TRBD1
size: -
V: TRBV7-9
DNA: TGTGCCAGCAGCTTAGCGTTTACCGGACAGGGGGCGGGGGAGCAGTACTTC
CDR3: CASSLAFTGQGAGEQYF

J: TRBJ1-1
D: -
size: -
V: TRBV7-2
DNA: TGTGCCAGCAGCTTTTTAGGCACGGGGAGGGCTTTCTTT
CDR3: CASSFLGTGRAFF

J: TRBJ1-2
D: TRBD1
size: -
V: TRBV28
DNA: TGTGCCAGCAGGCCTTCAGGGGGCGTTAGTGGCTACACCTTC
CDR3: CASRPSGGVSGYTF

J: TRBJ2-7
D: TRBD1
size: -
V: TRBV28
DNA: TGTGCCAGCAGTATCGGGACAGACCCCTACGAGCAGTACTTC
CDR3: CASSIGTDPYEQYF

J: TRBJ1-3
D: -
size: -
V: TRBV30
DNA: TGTGCCTGGAGTCGCCGGGGAAACACCATATATTTT
CDR3: CAWSRRGNTIYF

J: TRBJ1-1
D: -
size: -
V: TRBV7-9
DNA: TGTGCCAGCAGCTTAGGGGCAGCGGGAGCTTTCTTT
CDR3: CASSLGAAGAFF

J: TRBJ1-5
D: TRBD1
size: -
V: TRBV27
DNA: TGTGCCAGCAGTGCAGGGACAGGCCAAAATAGCAATCAGCCCCAGCATTTT
CDR3: CASSAGTGQNSNQPQHF

J: TRBJ1-5
D: -
size: -
V: TRBV23-1
DNA: TGCGCCAGTAACAAGGGGGTCGGTCAGCCCCAGCATTTT
CDR3: CASNKGVGQPQHF

J: TRBJ2-1
D: -
size: -
V: TRBV6-5
DNA: TGTGCCAGCAGTTCGGGGACGCTGGGGGGCAATGAGCAGTTCTTC
CDR3: CASSSGTLGGNEQFF

J: TRBJ2-7
D: TRBD2
size: -
V: TRBV7-2
DNA: TGTGCCAGCAGCTCGGGACTAGCGGGCTACGAGCAGTACTTC
CDR3: CASSSGLAGYEQYF

J: TRBJ1-5
D: -
size: -
V: TRBV9
DNA: TGTGCCAGCAGCGTAGACAATGATCAGCCCCAGCATTTT
CDR3: CASSVDNDQPQHF

J: TRBJ1-1
D: -
size: -
V: TRBV16
DNA: TGTGCCAGCAGCCAATCCGGGTTTATATTCCGGGCTTTCTTT
CDR3: CASSQSGFIFRAFF

J: TRBJ2-3
D: TRBD1
size: -
V: TRBV27
DNA: TGTGCCAGCAGTTCGACAGGGATGGGGGATACGCAGTATTTT
CDR3: CASSSTGMGDTQYF

J: TRBJ2-2
D: TRBD1
size: -
V: TRBV4-3
DNA: TGCGCCAGCAGCCAAGCCTCAGACAGGGCCGGGGAGCTGTTTTTT
CDR3: CASSQASDRAGELFF

J: TRBJ2-1
D: TRBD2
size: -
V: TRBV5-1
DNA: TGCGCCAGCAGCCCGCAAATTAGTAGCGGGGGGTACAATGAGCAGTTCTTC
CDR3: CASSPQISSGGYNEQFF

J: TRBJ2-7
D: TRBD1
size: -
V: TRBV7-6
DNA: TGTGCCAGCAGCTTAGATAGGACAGGGGGCCACGAGCAGTACTTC
CDR3: CASSLDRTGGHEQYF

J: TRBJ2-1
D: TRBD2
size: once
V: TRBV2
DNA: TGTGCCAGCAGTGAACGGGGCAGTAGCGGGGTTTACAATGAGCAGTTCTTC
CDR3: CASSERGSSGVYNEQFF

J: TRBJ1-1
D: -
size: once
V: TRBV7-2
DNA: TGTGCCAGCAGCTTATGGGGGGGCTCCATGAACACTGAAGCTTTCTTT
CDR3: CASSLWGGSMNTEAFF

J: TRBJ2-5
D: TRBD1
size: -
V: TRBV18
DNA: TGTGCCAGCTCACCGGGACAGCCGCGGCAAGAGACCCAGTACTTC
CDR3: CASSPGQPRQETQYF

J: TRBJ1-4
D: -
size: -
V: TRBV28
DNA: TGTGCCAGCACTTCCGGGGTAGCTAATGAAAAACTGTTTTTT
CDR3: CASTSGVANEKLFF

J: TRBJ2-5
D: -
size: -
V: TRBV11-2
DNA: TGTGCCAGCAGCTTAAGTCAGGGCGCGTGGGAGACCCAGTACTTC
CDR3: CASSLSQGAWETQYF

J: TRBJ2-5
D: TRBD2
size: -
V: TRBV18
DNA: TGTGCCAGCACGCCAGGATCTAGCGGGAGTTTTGAGACCCAGTACTTC
CDR3: CASTPGSSGSFETQYF

J: TRBJ1-1
D: -
size: -
V: TRBV18
DNA: TGTGCCAGCTCACCGTCAGGGGAGGGCACTGAAGCTTTCTTT
CDR3: CASSPSGEGTEAFF

J: TRBJ1-2
D: -
size: -
V: TRBV28
DNA: TGTGCCAGCAGCCCCGGGTTTCATGGCTACACCTTC
CDR3: CASSPGFHGYTF

J: TRBJ2-1
D: -
size: -
V: TRBV5-5
DNA: TGTGCCAGCAGCACGGGGGACAGCCCTTACAATGAGCAGTTCTTC
CDR3: CASSTGDSPYNEQFF

J: TRBJ1-2
D: -
size: -
V: TRBV18
DNA: TGTGCCAGCTCACCTTCCTTCGGGCGGGGCGCCGGCTACACCTTC
CDR3: CASSPSFGRGAGYTF

J: TRBJ1-2
D: TRBD1
size: -
V: TRBV19
DNA: TGTGCCAGTAGCAAATCAACAGGGGACTATGGCTACACCTTC
CDR3: CASSKSTGDYGYTF

J: TRBJ1-5
D: -
size: -
V: TRBV19
DNA: TGTGCCAGTAGTTCCAGCCGACAGCTCAATCAGCCCCAGCATTTT
CDR3: CASSSSRQLNQPQHF